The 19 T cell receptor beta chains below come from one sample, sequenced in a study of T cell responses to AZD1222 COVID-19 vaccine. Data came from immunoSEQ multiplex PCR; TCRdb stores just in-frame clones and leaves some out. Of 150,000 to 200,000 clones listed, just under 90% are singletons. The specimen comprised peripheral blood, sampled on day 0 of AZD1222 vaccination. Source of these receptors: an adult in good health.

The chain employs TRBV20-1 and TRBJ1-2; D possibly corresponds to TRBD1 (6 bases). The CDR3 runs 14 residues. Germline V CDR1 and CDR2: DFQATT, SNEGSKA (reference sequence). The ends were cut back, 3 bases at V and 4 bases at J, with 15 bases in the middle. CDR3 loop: CSASGGQRAYGYTF. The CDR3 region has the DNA TGCAGTGCTAGTGGTGGACAGCGCGCCTATGGCTACACCTTC.

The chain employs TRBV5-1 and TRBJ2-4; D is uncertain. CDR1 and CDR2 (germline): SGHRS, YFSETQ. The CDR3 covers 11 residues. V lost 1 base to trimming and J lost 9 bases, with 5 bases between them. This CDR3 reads CASSLQSIQYF. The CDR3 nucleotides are TGCGCCAGCAGCTTGCAAAGCATTCAGTACTTC.

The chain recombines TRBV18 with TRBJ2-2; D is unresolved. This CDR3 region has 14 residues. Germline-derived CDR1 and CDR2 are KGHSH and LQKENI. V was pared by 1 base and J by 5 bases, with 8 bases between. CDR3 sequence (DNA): TGTGCCAGCTCACCACTTTCATTAACCGGGGAGCTGTTTTTT. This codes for CASSPLSLTGELFF.

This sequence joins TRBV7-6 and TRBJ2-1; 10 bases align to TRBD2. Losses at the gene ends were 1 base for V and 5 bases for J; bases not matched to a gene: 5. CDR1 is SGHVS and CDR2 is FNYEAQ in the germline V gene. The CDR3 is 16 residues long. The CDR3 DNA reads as TGTGCCAGCAGCTTAGAGGTAGCGGGGGGCGACAATGAGCAGTTCTTC. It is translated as CASSLEVAGGDNEQFF. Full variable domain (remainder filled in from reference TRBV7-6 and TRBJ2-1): GAGVSQSPRYKVTKRGQDVALRCDPISGHVSLYWYRQALGQGPEFLTYFNYEAQQDKSGLPNDRFSAERPEGSISTLTIQRTEQRDSAMYRCASSLEVAGGDNEQFFGPGTRLTVL.

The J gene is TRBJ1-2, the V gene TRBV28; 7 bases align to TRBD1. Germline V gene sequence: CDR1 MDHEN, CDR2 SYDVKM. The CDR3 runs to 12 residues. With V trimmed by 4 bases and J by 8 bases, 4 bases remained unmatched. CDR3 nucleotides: TGTGCCAGCAGTTCCCAGGGGGAGGGCTACACCTTC. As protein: CASSSQGEGYTF.

The CDR3 loop is CASSQDWGRELYGYTF. CDR3 coding DNA: TGTGCCAGCAGCCAAGACTGGGGTAGGGAACTCTATGGCTACACCTTC. This chain connects TRBV4-2 to TRBJ1-2; the D is unclear. Germline lookup yields CDR1 LGHNA and CDR2 YNFKEQ. CDR3 length: 16 amino acids. The V end was cut by 0 bases, the J end by 4 bases, with 15 bases between.

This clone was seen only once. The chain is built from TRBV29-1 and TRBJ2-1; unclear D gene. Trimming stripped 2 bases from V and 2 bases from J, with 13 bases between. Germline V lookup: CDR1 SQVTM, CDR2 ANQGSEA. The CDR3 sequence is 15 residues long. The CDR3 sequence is CSVEKDGRTYNEQFF. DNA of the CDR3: TGCAGCGTTGAAAAGGACGGCCGAACCTACAATGAGCAGTTCTTC.

CDR3 protein: CASSPTSSTPDTQYF. CDR3 coding DNA: TGTGCCAGCAGCCCCACTAGCTCGACGCCAGATACGCAGTATTTT. This chain uses TRBV7-9 with TRBJ2-3; D might be TRBD2 (6 bases). Trimming removed 5 bases from V and 4 bases from J, with 16 bases in between. CDR1 is SEHNR, CDR2 FQNEAQ, per germline (reference sequence). The CDR3 is made up of 15 amino acids. The whole variable domain, remainder taken from reference TRBV7-9 and TRBJ2-3, is DTGVSQNPRHKITKRGQNVTFRCDPISEHNRLYWYRQTLGQGPEFLTYFQNEAQLEKSRLLSDRFSAERPKGSFSTLEIQRTEQGDSAMYLCASSPTSSTPDTQYFGPGTRLTVL.

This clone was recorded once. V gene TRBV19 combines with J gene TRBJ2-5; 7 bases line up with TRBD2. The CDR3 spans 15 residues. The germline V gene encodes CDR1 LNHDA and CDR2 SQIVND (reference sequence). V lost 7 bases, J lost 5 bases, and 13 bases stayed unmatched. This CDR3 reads CASTASGGQRETQYF. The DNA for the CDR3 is TGTGCCAGTACGGCTAGCGGAGGGCAGAGGGAGACCCAGTACTTC.

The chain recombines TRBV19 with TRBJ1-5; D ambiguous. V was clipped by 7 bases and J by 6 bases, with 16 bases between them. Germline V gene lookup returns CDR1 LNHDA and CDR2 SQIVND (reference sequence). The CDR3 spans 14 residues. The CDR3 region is CASIDQDSSQPQHF. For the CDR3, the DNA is TGTGCCAGTATTGATCAGGATTCTAGTCAGCCCCAGCATTTT. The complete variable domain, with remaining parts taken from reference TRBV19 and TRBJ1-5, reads DGGITQSPKYLFRKEGQNVTLSCEQNLNHDAMYWYRQDPGQGLRLIYYSQIVNDFQKGDIAEGYSVSREKKESFPLTVTSAQKNPTAFYLCASIDQDSSQPQHFGDGTRLSIL.

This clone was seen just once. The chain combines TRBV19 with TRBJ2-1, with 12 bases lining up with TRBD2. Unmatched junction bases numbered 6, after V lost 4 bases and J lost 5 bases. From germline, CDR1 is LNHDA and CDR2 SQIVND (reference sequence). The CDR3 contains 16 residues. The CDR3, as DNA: TGTGCCAGTAGTACTCTTGGACTAGCGGGGAACAATGAGCAGTTCTTC. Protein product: CASSTLGLAGNNEQFF. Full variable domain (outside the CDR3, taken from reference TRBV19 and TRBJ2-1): DGGITQSPKYLFRKEGQNVTLSCEQNLNHDAMYWYRQDPGQGLRLIYYSQIVNDFQKGDIAEGYSVSREKKESFPLTVTSAQKNPTAFYLCASSTLGLAGNNEQFFGPGTRLTVL.

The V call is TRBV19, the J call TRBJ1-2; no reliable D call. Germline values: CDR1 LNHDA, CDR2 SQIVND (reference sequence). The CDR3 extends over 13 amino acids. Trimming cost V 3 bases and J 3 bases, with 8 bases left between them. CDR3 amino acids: CASSMWGDYGYTF. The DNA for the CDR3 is TGTGCCAGTAGTATGTGGGGAGACTATGGCTACACCTTC.

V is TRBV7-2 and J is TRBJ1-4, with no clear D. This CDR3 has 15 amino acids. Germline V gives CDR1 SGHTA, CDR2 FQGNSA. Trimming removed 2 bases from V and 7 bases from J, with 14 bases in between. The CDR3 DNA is TGTGCCAGCAGCTTACAATCGGCTGTAGGTGAAAAACTGTTTTTT. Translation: CASSLQSAVGEKLFF.

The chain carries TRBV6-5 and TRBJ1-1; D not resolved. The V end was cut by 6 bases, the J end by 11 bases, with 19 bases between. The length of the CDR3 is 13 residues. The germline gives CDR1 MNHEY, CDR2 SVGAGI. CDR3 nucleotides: TGTGCCAGCAGAGATACAACTTCCCTTCGGGCTTTCTTT. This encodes CASRDTTSLRAFF.

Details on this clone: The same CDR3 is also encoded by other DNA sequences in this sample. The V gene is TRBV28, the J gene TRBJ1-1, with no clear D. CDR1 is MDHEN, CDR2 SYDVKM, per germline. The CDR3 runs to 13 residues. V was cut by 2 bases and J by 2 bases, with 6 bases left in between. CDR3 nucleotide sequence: TGTGCCAGCAGTTTACAGCTAAACACTGAAGCTTTCTTT. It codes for CASSLQLNTEAFF. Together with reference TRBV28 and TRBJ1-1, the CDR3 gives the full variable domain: DVKVTQSSRYLVKRTGEKVFLECVQDMDHENMFWYRQDPGLGLRLIYFSYDVKMKEKGDIPEGYSVSREKKERFSLILESASTNQTSMYLCASSLQLNTEAFFGQGTRLTVV.

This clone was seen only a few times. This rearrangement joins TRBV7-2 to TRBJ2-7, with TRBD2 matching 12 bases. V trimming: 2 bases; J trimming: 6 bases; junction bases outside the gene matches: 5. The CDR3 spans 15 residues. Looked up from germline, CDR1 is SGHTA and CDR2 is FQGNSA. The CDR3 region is CASSLTGLAGSEQYF. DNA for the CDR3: TGTGCCAGCAGCTTAACCGGACTAGCGGGAAGCGAGCAGTACTTC.

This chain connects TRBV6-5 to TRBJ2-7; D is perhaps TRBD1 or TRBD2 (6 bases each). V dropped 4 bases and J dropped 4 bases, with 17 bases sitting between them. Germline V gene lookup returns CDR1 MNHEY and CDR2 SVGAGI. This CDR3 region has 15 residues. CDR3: CASSSVGGGTYEQYF. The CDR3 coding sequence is TGTGCCAGCAGTTCGGTTGGAGGGGGGACATACGAGCAGTACTTC.

This CDR3 is CASSEGQRSYSNQPQHF. The CDR3 region has the DNA TGTGCCAGCAGTGAAGGGCAGCGAAGTTATAGCAATCAGCCCCAGCATTTT. The rearrangement uses TRBV6-1 and TRBJ1-5; D unresolved. V dropped 1 base and J dropped 0 bases, with 13 bases sitting between them. Germline CDR1 reads MNHNS; CDR2 reads SASEGT. The CDR3 totals 17 residues.

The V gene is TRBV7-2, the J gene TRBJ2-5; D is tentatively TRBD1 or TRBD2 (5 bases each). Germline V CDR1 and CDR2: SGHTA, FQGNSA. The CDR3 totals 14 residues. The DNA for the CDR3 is TGTGCTACTGCTTGGGGGTCTGTACAAGAGACCCAGTACTTC. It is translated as CATAWGSVQETQYF. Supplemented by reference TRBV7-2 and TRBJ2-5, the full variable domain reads GAGVSQSPSNKVTEKGKDVELRCDPISGHTALYWYRQSLGQGLEFLIYFQGNSAPDKSGLPSDRFSAERTGGSVSTLTIQRTQQEDSAVYLCATAWGSVQETQYFGPGTRLLVL.